Presented here are 8 T cell receptor beta chains from one specimen sequenced in a study of Ad26.COV2.S vaccination and SARS-CoV-2 variants. Described treatment: about 20 received Ad26.COV2.S at low or high dose, single or two shots; roughly 5 received placebo; per-sample allocation not given. After the first vaccine or placebo injection, samples were drawn on day 63. Measured with immunoSEQ multiplex PCR; TCRdb has only the in-frame clones, and not every one. The data contain about 440,000 clones, around 85% of them singletons. This material consisted of peripheral blood, taken in a trial of Ad26.COV2.S vaccine versus placebo. The receptor set was obtained from a person between 18 and 59 years old who received the Ad26.COV2.S COVID-19 vaccine or a placebo.

This clone came up a few times. This chain uses TRBV27 with TRBJ1-2, with D unresolved. With 4 bases removed from V and 4 bases from J, the gap between germline ends came to 13 bases. The germline gives CDR1 MNHEY, CDR2 SMNVEV (reference sequence). There are 14 residues in the CDR3. CDR3 sequence: CASSSYKRSYGYTF. DNA of the CDR3: TGTGCCAGCAGTTCGTACAAGAGGAGCTATGGCTACACCTTC.

This rearrangement joins TRBV4-2 to TRBJ2-7; the D is unclear. Germline V gene sequence: CDR1 LGHNA, CDR2 YNFKEQ. V lost 5 bases to trimming and J lost 0 bases, with 20 bases between them. The CDR3 extends over 17 amino acids. The DNA of the CDR3 is TGTGCCAGCAGCATAGATCCTCCGGGTCCCAGCTCCTACGAGCAGTACTTC. Residues: CASSIDPPGPSSYEQYF.

Only one count was recorded for this clone. The J gene is TRBJ2-2, the V gene TRBV15, with D possibly being TRBD1 (5 bases). Per germline, CDR1 LNHNV and CDR2 YYDKDF (reference sequence). Trimming left V 1 base short and J 6 bases short, with 9 bases between. There are 14 residues in the CDR3. This CDR3 is CATSRAWGPGELFF. Written as DNA, the CDR3 is TGTGCCACCAGCAGAGCTTGGGGCCCCGGGGAGCTGTTTTTT.

The chain employs TRBV7-8 and TRBJ2-1; 14 bases map to TRBD2. The CDR3 loop spans 15 amino acids. CDR1 is SGHVS and CDR2 is FQNEAQ in the germline V gene. V gave up 5 bases and J gave up 10 bases; unmatched junction bases: 7. The CDR3: CASSLGLAGVGEQFF. CDR3 sequence (DNA): TGTGCCAGCAGCCTGGGACTAGCGGGAGTCGGCGAGCAGTTCTTC.

The chain combines TRBV19 with TRBJ1-6; D call uncertain. V shed 7 bases and J shed 4 bases, with 8 bases lying between them. Germline V CDR1 and CDR2: LNHDA, SQIVND (reference sequence). The CDR3 is made up of 13 amino acids. This chain's CDR3 is CASTPAYNSPLHF. The CDR3 DNA follows: TGTGCCAGTACCCCCGCTTATAATTCACCCCTCCACTTT. The full variable domain, rest sourced from reference TRBV19 and TRBJ1-6, is DGGITQSPKYLFRKEGQNVTLSCEQNLNHDAMYWYRQDPGQGLRLIYYSQIVNDFQKGDIAEGYSVSREKKESFPLTVTSAQKNPTAFYLCASTPAYNSPLHFGNGTRLTVT.

The chain is built from TRBV30 and TRBJ1-2; a weak D match, TRBD1 (6 bases). The germline V gene has CDR1 GTSNPN and CDR2 SVGIG (reference sequence). This CDR3 spans 12 amino acids. Trimming left V 7 bases short and J 4 bases short, with 13 bases between. The CDR3 here is CALTGLPYGYTF. The DNA of the CDR3 is TGTGCCTTGACAGGTCTGCCCTATGGCTACACCTTC.

Comment on this clone: Distinct nucleotide sequences in the sample also encode this CDR3. V usage is TRBV12-3 or TRBV12-4 and J usage is TRBJ2-5; D unclear. The CDR3 length is 11 residues. V gave up 3 bases and J gave up 5 bases, with 4 bases separating them. The CDR3 DNA is TGTGCCAGCAGTTTTGGGGAGACCCAGTACTTC. Translation: CASSFGETQYF.

The V call is TRBV20-1, the J call TRBJ1-1; D is unclear. Germline values: CDR1 DFQATT, CDR2 SNEGSKA (reference sequence). V shed 3 bases and J shed 6 bases, with 20 bases lying between them. CDR3 length: 15 residues. The CDR3 is CSASASFRGRAEAFF. The CDR3 nucleotides read TGCAGTGCTAGTGCGTCTTTTCGGGGTCGTGCTGAAGCTTTCTTT.